Listed below are T cell receptor beta chains from one sample, sequenced in a study of molecular identifiers for immune sequencing clone quantification. Each CDR3 protein is one row after TCRdb ran MiXCR on the PCR reads. The sample has about 10,000 distinct CDR3 sequences; roughly 20% are singletons. Sequencing was performed on naive CD8+ T cells from blood, with Jurkat cell RNA spiked in. These receptors all come from a human donor in good health. Some libraries in this study had Jurkat cell RNA spiked in. Both conserved end residues are part of each CDR3. A D gene is named only where the DNA matches it firmly. Size values are once, few and many counts, or a class for expanded clones, and some rows have none.

j_gene: TRBJ2-7
abundance: medium-sized
d_gene: TRBD1
v_gene: TRBV19
CDR3nt: TGTGCCAGTGCCGGGACAGGTCGGAGCTCCTACGAGCAGTACTTC
CDR3aa: CASAGTGRSSYEQYF

j_gene: TRBJ2-7
abundance: NA
d_gene: NA
v_gene: TRBV7-6
CDR3nt: TGTGCCAGCAGCTTAATCCAGGGGGGGACCTACGAGCAGTACTTC
CDR3aa: CASSLIQGGTYEQYF

j_gene: TRBJ1-1
abundance: medium-sized
d_gene: NA
v_gene: TRBV4-3
CDR3nt: TGCGCCAGCAGCCAAGAACGTCGGCAGTACACTGAAGCTTTCTTT
CDR3aa: CASSQERRQYTEAFF

j_gene: TRBJ2-1
abundance: NA
d_gene: NA
v_gene: TRBV28
CDR3nt: NA
CDR3aa: CASSTSSSGKTYNEQFF

j_gene: TRBJ2-7
abundance: medium-sized
d_gene: NA
v_gene: TRBV6-6
CDR3nt: TGTGCCAGCAGTTACTCTCCCAGGTCCTCCTACGAGCAGTACTTC
CDR3aa: CASSYSPRSSYEQYF

j_gene: TRBJ2-1
abundance: many
d_gene: TRBD2
v_gene: TRBV7-9
CDR3nt: TGTGCCAGCAGCTTCCCCTCTAGCGGGAGGGAATACAATGAGCAGTTCTTC
CDR3aa: CASSFPSSGREYNEQFF

j_gene: TRBJ1-4
abundance: NA
d_gene: NA
v_gene: TRBV6-1
CDR3nt: TGTGCCAGCTGCACCAGGGAGGCGTTAGGTGAAAAACTGTTTTTT
CDR3aa: CASCTREALGEKLFF

j_gene: TRBJ1-1
abundance: medium-sized
d_gene: TRBD1
v_gene: TRBV13
CDR3nt: TGTGCCAGCAGCACCCAAAGGGGGCCGGGGGGAGCTTTCTTT
CDR3aa: CASSTQRGPGGAFF

j_gene: TRBJ2-7
abundance: NA
d_gene: TRBD1
v_gene: TRBV6-5
CDR3nt: TGTGCCAGCAGCAGAACCGGGACAGACTCTTACGAGCAGTACTTC
CDR3aa: CASSRTGTDSYEQYF

j_gene: TRBJ1-1
abundance: medium-sized
d_gene: NA
v_gene: TRBV27
CDR3nt: TGTGCCATTCGAAGGGCCGCCGGGACTGAAGCTTTCTTT
CDR3aa: CAIRRAAGTEAFF

j_gene: TRBJ2-2
abundance: NA
d_gene: NA
v_gene: TRBV7-2
CDR3nt: TGTGCCAGCCCCAGGGGGGCCGGGGAGCTGTTTTTT
CDR3aa: CASPRGAGELFF

j_gene: TRBJ2-5
abundance: many
d_gene: NA
v_gene: TRBV20-1
CDR3nt: TGCAGTGCTAGAGGTATAGGGGAGGCGACCCAGTACTTC
CDR3aa: CSARGIGEATQYF

j_gene: TRBJ2-7
abundance: medium-sized
d_gene: NA
v_gene: TRBV7-2
CDR3nt: TGTGCCAGCAGCTTAGGGTCGGGAGCTGCCTACGAGCAGTACTTC
CDR3aa: CASSLGSGAAYEQYF

j_gene: TRBJ2-7
abundance: few
d_gene: NA
v_gene: TRBV13
CDR3nt: TGTGCCAGCAGCTTAGTTGCACCCGGGAGTTCGAACTACGAGCAGTACTTC
CDR3aa: CASSLVAPGSSNYEQYF

j_gene: TRBJ2-3
abundance: medium-sized
d_gene: TRBD1
v_gene: TRBV27
CDR3nt: TGTGCCAGCAGTTTACTCGGGACAGGGGGTACAGATACGCAGTATTTT
CDR3aa: CASSLLGTGGTDTQYF

j_gene: TRBJ2-5
abundance: medium-sized
d_gene: TRBD2
v_gene: TRBV6-5
CDR3nt: TGTGCCAGCAGTTACTCTCCCCTGGGAGGGGAGACCCAGTACTTC
CDR3aa: CASSYSPLGGETQYF

j_gene: TRBJ1-1
abundance: NA
d_gene: TRBD1
v_gene: TRBV12-5
CDR3nt: TGTGCTAGTGATCCCACAGGGGTCACTGAAGCTTTCTTT
CDR3aa: CASDPTGVTEAFF

j_gene: TRBJ1-5
abundance: medium-sized
d_gene: NA
v_gene: TRBV19
CDR3nt: TGTGCCAGTAGTTCCCCGGCGGGCGTCATGCCCCAGCATTTT
CDR3aa: CASSSPAGVMPQHF

j_gene: TRBJ2-3
abundance: few
d_gene: TRBD2
v_gene: TRBV4-1
CDR3nt: TGCGCCAGCAGCCCGAAAGCCGGGACTACCCACACAGATACGCAGTATTTT
CDR3aa: CASSPKAGTTHTDTQYF

j_gene: TRBJ2-1
abundance: medium-sized
d_gene: TRBD2
v_gene: TRBV19
CDR3nt: TGTGCCAGTAGTATAGCGAGCGGGAGCCGTCTTGAGCAGTTCTTC
CDR3aa: CASSIASGSRLEQFF

j_gene: TRBJ2-1
abundance: NA
d_gene: NA
v_gene: TRBV13
CDR3nt: TGTGCCAGCAGCTTACTACGGGAGAGCTCCTACAATGAGCAGTTCTTC
CDR3aa: CASSLLRESSYNEQFF

j_gene: TRBJ1-1
abundance: medium-sized
d_gene: TRBD1
v_gene: TRBV27
CDR3nt: TGTGCCAGCAGTTTATCGCTCAGGGGGGAGGCTTTCTTT
CDR3aa: CASSLSLRGEAFF

j_gene: TRBJ2-1
abundance: medium-sized
d_gene: NA
v_gene: TRBV4-3
CDR3nt: TGCGCCAGCAGCCAAGATGTGGGGATCAATGAGCAGTTCTTC
CDR3aa: CASSQDVGINEQFF

j_gene: TRBJ2-1
abundance: medium-sized
d_gene: NA
v_gene: TRBV20-1
CDR3nt: TGCAGTGCTGTCGGGTCCAGGGGTGAGCAGTTCTTC
CDR3aa: CSAVGSRGEQFF

j_gene: TRBJ2-1
abundance: NA
d_gene: NA
v_gene: TRBV19
CDR3nt: TGTGCCAGTAGTATTGGGCGAGCCTACAATGAGCAGTTCTTC
CDR3aa: CASSIGRAYNEQFF

j_gene: TRBJ2-7
abundance: many
d_gene: TRBD2
v_gene: TRBV6-5
CDR3nt: TGTGCCAGCAGTCAAAGACTAGCGGTTGGGTACGAGCAGTACTTC
CDR3aa: CASSQRLAVGYEQYF

j_gene: TRBJ2-3
abundance: medium-sized
d_gene: TRBD2
v_gene: TRBV15
CDR3nt: TGTGCCACCTCAGGACTAGCGGCTAGCACAGATACGCAGTATTTT
CDR3aa: CATSGLAASTDTQYF

j_gene: TRBJ1-5
abundance: medium-sized
d_gene: NA
v_gene: TRBV7-2
CDR3nt: TGTGCCAGCAGCTCATATTGGAATCAGCCCCAGCATTTT
CDR3aa: CASSSYWNQPQHF

j_gene: TRBJ2-4
abundance: medium-sized
d_gene: NA
v_gene: TRBV2
CDR3nt: TGTGCCAGCCATAGGGCAGCAAACCTAGCCAAAAACATTCAGTACTTC
CDR3aa: CASHRAANLAKNIQYF

j_gene: TRBJ2-3
abundance: medium-sized
d_gene: TRBD2
v_gene: TRBV2
CDR3nt: TGTGCCAGCAGGGAAATACTAGCGGCCACAGATACGCAGTATTTT
CDR3aa: CASREILAATDTQYF

j_gene: TRBJ2-3
abundance: many
d_gene: NA
v_gene: TRBV19
CDR3nt: TGTGCCAGTAGTACGAACCAGGAGGGCGCAGATACGCAGTATTTT
CDR3aa: CASSTNQEGADTQYF

j_gene: TRBJ2-1
abundance: NA
d_gene: NA
v_gene: TRBV28
CDR3nt: TGTGCCAGCAGTTTTTGGGACCGATACAATGAGCAGTTCTTC
CDR3aa: CASSFWDRYNEQFF

j_gene: TRBJ2-7
abundance: medium-sized
d_gene: TRBD2
v_gene: TRBV4-2
CDR3nt: TGTGCCAGCAGCCAAGAAGGCGGCCTAGCGGGCTCCTACGAGCAGTACTTC
CDR3aa: CASSQEGGLAGSYEQYF

j_gene: TRBJ2-3
abundance: medium-sized
d_gene: TRBD2
v_gene: TRBV5-1
CDR3nt: TGCGCCAGCAGCTTAGCGGGAGGCACAGATACGCAGTATTTT
CDR3aa: CASSLAGGTDTQYF

j_gene: TRBJ1-5
abundance: many
d_gene: NA
v_gene: TRBV7-7
CDR3nt: TGTGCTAGCACGGTTCGGCCCGGACTTTTGGGCAATCAGCCCCAGCATTTT
CDR3aa: CASTVRPGLLGNQPQHF

j_gene: TRBJ2-3
abundance: NA
d_gene: NA
v_gene: TRBV12-3/TRBV12-4
CDR3nt: TGTGCCAGCAGTTTCTCCCGAAGCACAGATACGCAGTATTTT
CDR3aa: CASSFSRSTDTQYF

j_gene: TRBJ2-5
abundance: many
d_gene: NA
v_gene: TRBV11-2
CDR3nt: TGTGCCAGCAGCCGAATGGAGACCCAGTACTTC
CDR3aa: CASSRMETQYF

j_gene: TRBJ2-1
abundance: many
d_gene: NA
v_gene: TRBV20-1
CDR3nt: TGCAGTGCCAGCCACAGGGCCTACGGGAGGTCCCCCTACAATGAGCAGTTCTTC
CDR3aa: CSASHRAYGRSPYNEQFF

j_gene: TRBJ2-4
abundance: medium-sized
d_gene: NA
v_gene: TRBV5-6
CDR3nt: TGTGCCAGCAGACGACACGCGACGGAAAAAAACATTCAGTACTTC
CDR3aa: CASRRHATEKNIQYF

j_gene: TRBJ2-3
abundance: medium-sized
d_gene: TRBD2
v_gene: TRBV28
CDR3nt: TGTGCCAGCAGCTACAAAATCGGACTAGCGGGAGTGGGCACAGATACGCAGTATTTT
CDR3aa: CASSYKIGLAGVGTDTQYF

j_gene: TRBJ2-7
abundance: NA
d_gene: NA
v_gene: TRBV5-1
CDR3nt: TGCGCCAGCAGCAGAGGGACCGGGTTCCCCTACGCGCAGTACTTC
CDR3aa: CASSRGTGFPYAQYF

j_gene: TRBJ2-5
abundance: few
d_gene: NA
v_gene: TRBV28
CDR3nt: TGTGCCAGCAGTTTACGGAACCAAGAGACCCAGTACTTC
CDR3aa: CASSLRNQETQYF

j_gene: TRBJ2-5
abundance: NA
d_gene: TRBD2
v_gene: TRBV20-1
CDR3nt: TGCAGTGCCAGGACTAGCGGGAGTGGGGAGACCCAGTACTTC
CDR3aa: CSARTSGSGETQYF

j_gene: TRBJ2-1
abundance: medium-sized
d_gene: NA
v_gene: TRBV7-9
CDR3nt: TGTGCCAGCACCCCCCCGGGTCGAGGTGCGGCGGAGCAGTTCTTC
CDR3aa: CASTPPGRGAAEQFF

j_gene: TRBJ1-1
abundance: medium-sized
d_gene: NA
v_gene: TRBV6-2/TRBV6-3
CDR3nt: TGTGCCAGCAGTGGCCCCCACCCTGAAGCTTTCTTT
CDR3aa: CASSGPHPEAFF

j_gene: TRBJ1-1
abundance: NA
d_gene: TRBD1
v_gene: TRBV19
CDR3nt: TGTGCCAGTAGGGAGACAGGGTGGGCCACTGAAGCTCTCTTT
CDR3aa: CASRETGWATEALF

j_gene: TRBJ2-7
abundance: NA
d_gene: TRBD2
v_gene: TRBV13
CDR3nt: TGTGCCAGCAGCTCCGGACTAGCGGGCAACTACGAGCAGTACTTC
CDR3aa: CASSSGLAGNYEQYF

j_gene: TRBJ2-7
abundance: NA
d_gene: NA
v_gene: TRBV15
CDR3nt: TGTGCCACCAGCAGCGCAGGACCGCATTCCGCGCCGTACTTC
CDR3aa: CATSSAGPHSAPYF

j_gene: TRBJ2-3
abundance: medium-sized
d_gene: TRBD1
v_gene: TRBV23-1
CDR3nt: TGCGCCAGCAGTCAACCGGGACAGGGAACAGATACGCAGTATTTT
CDR3aa: CASSQPGQGTDTQYF

j_gene: TRBJ2-1
abundance: medium-sized
d_gene: NA
v_gene: TRBV11-2
CDR3nt: TGTGCCAGCAGCCTGCTTAGCGAGCAGTTCTTC
CDR3aa: CASSLLSEQFF

j_gene: TRBJ2-5
abundance: NA
d_gene: NA
v_gene: TRBV6-6
CDR3nt: TGTGCCACCCAACCGGGACTCCAGGGGAGCTACAAGCCGTACTTC
CDR3aa: CATQPGLQGSYKPYF

j_gene: TRBJ2-5
abundance: NA
d_gene: TRBD1
v_gene: TRBV5-1
CDR3nt: TGCGCCAGCAGCCCTACGGGACAGGGAGACCTGGGTAGGGAGACCCAGTACTTC
CDR3aa: CASSPTGQGDLGRETQYF

j_gene: TRBJ2-3
abundance: medium-sized
d_gene: NA
v_gene: TRBV27
CDR3nt: TGTGCCAGCAGTATCCGCTGGGGAGATACGCAGTATTTT
CDR3aa: CASSIRWGDTQYF